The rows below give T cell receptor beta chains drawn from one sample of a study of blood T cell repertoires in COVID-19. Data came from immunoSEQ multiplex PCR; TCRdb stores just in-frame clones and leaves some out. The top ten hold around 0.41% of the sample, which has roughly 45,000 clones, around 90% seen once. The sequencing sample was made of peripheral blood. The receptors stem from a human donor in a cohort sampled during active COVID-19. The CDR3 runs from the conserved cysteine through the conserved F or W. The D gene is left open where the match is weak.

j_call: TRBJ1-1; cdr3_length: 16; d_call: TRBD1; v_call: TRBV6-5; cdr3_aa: CASSYSTTGVGTEAFF
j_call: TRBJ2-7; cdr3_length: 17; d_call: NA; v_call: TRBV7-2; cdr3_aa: CASSLAEGGGRTYEQYF
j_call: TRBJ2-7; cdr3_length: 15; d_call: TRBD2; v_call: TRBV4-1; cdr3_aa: CASSRKAREDYEQYF
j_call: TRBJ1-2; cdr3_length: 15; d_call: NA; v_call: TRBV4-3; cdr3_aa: CASSQERHRRYGYTF
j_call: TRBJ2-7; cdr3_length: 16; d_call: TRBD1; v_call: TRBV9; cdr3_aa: CASSAGGGQGSYEQYF
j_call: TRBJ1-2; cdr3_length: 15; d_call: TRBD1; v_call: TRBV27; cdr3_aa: CASSSLDRGGYGYTF
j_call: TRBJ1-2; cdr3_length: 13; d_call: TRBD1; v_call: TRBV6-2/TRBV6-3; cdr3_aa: CASSALDRDGYTF
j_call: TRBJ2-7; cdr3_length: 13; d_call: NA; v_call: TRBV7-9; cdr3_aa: CASSLSGVYEQYF
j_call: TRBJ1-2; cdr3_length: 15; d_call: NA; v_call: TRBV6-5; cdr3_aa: CASSLGTGQYYGYTF
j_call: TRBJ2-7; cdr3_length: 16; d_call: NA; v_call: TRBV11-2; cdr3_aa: CASSFRFSQGSDEQYF
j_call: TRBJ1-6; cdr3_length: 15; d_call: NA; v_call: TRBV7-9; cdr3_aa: CASSQSDSYNSPLHF
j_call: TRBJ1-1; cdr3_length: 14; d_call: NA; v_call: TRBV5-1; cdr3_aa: CASSLQGMNTEAFF
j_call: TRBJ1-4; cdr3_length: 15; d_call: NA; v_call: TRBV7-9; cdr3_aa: CASRLSTGPNEKLFF
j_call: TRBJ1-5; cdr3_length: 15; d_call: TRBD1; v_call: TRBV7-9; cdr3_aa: CASSSDRGENQPQHF
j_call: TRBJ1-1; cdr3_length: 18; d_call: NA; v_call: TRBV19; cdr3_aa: CASRTPPLGLLYPTEAFF
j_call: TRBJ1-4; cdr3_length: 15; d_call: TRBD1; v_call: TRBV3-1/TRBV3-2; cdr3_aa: CASSHRQGYNEKLFF
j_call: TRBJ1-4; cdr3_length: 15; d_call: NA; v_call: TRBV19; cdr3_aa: CASRSIDRSNEKLFF
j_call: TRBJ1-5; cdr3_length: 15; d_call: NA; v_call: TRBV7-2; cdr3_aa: CASSPPNRENQPQHF
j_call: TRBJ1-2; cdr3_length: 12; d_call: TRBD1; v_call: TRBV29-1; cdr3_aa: CSLRDRGHGYTF
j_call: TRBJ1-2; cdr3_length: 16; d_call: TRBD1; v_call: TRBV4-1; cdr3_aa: CASSQAGTGTNYGYTF
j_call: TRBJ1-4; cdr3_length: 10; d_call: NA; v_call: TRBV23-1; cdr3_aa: CASITGKLFF
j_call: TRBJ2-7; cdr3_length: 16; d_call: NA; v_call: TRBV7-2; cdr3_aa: CASSLHLTTSAGEQYF
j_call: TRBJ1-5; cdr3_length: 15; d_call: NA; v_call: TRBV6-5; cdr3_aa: CASRQGGLGNQPQHF
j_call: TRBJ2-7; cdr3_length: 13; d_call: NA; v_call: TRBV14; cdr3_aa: CASSPGGHYEQYF
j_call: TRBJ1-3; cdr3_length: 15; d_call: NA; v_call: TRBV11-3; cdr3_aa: CASSLDSSSGNTIYF
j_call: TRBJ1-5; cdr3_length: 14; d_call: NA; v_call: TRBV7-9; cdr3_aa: CASSTTRDHQPQHF
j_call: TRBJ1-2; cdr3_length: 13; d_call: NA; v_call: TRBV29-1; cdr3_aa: CSVEMGRAGGYTF
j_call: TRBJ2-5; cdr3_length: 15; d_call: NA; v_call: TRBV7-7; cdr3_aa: CASSLQGRLQETQYF
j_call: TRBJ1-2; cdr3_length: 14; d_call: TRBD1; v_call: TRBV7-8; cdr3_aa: CASSLVGTDYGYTF
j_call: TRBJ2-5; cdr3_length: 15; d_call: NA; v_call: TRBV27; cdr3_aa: CASSWTEKVQETQYF
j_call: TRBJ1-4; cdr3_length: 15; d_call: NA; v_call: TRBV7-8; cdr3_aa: CASSRDGATNEKLFF
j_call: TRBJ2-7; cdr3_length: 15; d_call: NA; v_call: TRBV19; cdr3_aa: CASSLDPRVGGEQYF
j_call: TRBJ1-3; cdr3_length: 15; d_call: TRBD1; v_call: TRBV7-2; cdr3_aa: CASGYRGMEGNTIYF
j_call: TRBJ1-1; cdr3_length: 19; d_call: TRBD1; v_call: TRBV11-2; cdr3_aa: CASSLDPLRQGARNTEAFF
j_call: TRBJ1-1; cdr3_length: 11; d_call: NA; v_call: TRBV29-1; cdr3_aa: CSVHRTSEAFF
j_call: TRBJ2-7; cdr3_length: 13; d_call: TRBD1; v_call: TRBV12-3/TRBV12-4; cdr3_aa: CASSLTGVYEQYF
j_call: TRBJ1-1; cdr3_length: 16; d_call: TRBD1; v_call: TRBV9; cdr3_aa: CASSFLSTGTAAEAFF
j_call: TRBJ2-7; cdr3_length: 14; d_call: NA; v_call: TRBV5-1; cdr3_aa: CASSLGENSYEQYF
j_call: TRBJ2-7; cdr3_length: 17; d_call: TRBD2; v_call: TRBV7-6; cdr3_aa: CASSLYLGGGAVHEQYF